This record covers a single T cell receptor beta chain. Its antigen is not known. TCRdb itself ran the 5' RACE reads through MiXCR, one entry per CDR3 protein. The table shows approximately 550,000 distinct CDR3 sequences, with roughly 21% occurring only once. The sample originates from a study of T cells after yellow fever vaccination. Study results and limitations: The secondary response peaked faster, at day 5 versus 15, but was weaker. FACS-sorted repertoires might harbor abundant contaminating clonotypes from the bulk population. Reappearance after the booster was observed for most primary-vaccination clones (about 95% CD4, roughly 88% CD8). Shared CD4/CD8 clonotypes were a small share, likely from convergent recombination.

Germline assignment: CDR1 SGHRS and CDR2 YFSETQ. V shed 9 bases, J shed 5 bases, and the junction held 10 bases outside the gene matches. The CDR3 is made up of 13 amino acids. The sequencing here drew on PBMCs, taken 15 days after the yellow fever booster vaccination. This chain connects TRBV5-1 to TRBJ2-7; 8 bases fit TRBD1. The source is a man aged 25-40 years who received the YFV17D yellow fever vaccine. CDR3 DNA: TGCGCCAACTTGGACAGGGCTGTCCACGAGCAGTACTTC. It encodes CANLDRAVHEQYF.